This T cell receptor beta chain was sequenced during a study of chemoradiotherapy in HPV16-positive cancers. Findings and caveats of the study: Candidate HPV-specific clones and E7-related TCR motifs grew in tumor during treatment. Only a couple of HPV16-positive patients supplied the functional HPV-specificity definition.

Assay used: immunoSEQ multiplex PCR; TCRdb lists only in-frame clones, some missing. The repertoire holds some 3,500 clones, 84% seen once, with approximately 2.8% in the top ten. As for this clone: What it binds is not known.

The germline gives CDR1 LNHDA, CDR2 SQIVND (reference sequence). J gave up 6 bases and V 7 bases, and 9 bases lay outside the gene matches. This CDR3 region has 14 residues. The specimen comprised tumor tissue, sampled from a patient who underwent chemoradiotherapy. The sequence was collected from a human donor with HPV-associated anogenital cancer. The gene calls are TRBV19 and TRBJ2-4; 7 positions agree with TRBD1. The CDR3 spells CASKFGRTGNIQYF. The CDR3 DNA reads as TGTGCCAGTAAATTTGGTAGGACAGGAAACATTCAGTACTTC.